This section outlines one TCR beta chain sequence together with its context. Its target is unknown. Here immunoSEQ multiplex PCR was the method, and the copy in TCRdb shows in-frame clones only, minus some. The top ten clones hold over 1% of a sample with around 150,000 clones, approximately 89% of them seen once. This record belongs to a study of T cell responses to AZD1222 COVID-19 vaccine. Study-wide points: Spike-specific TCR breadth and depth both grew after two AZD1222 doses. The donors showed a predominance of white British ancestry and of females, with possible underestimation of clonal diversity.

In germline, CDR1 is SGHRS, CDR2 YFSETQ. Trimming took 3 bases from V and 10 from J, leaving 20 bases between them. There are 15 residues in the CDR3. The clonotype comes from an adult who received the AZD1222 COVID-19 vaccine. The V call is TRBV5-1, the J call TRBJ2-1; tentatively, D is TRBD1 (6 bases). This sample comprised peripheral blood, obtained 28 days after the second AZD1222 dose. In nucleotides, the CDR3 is TGCGCCAGCAGCTCGGGACAACGATCAAACCACGAGCAGTTCTTC. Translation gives CASSSGQRSNHEQFF.